The 3 T cell receptor beta chains in this list originate from one sample, sequenced in a study of blood T cells in healthy people across ages. The authors ran a second PCR of roughly 6 to 12 cycles using a sample-barcoded 5' primer and a J-beta primer mix. TCRdb re-called the 5' RACE reads through MiXCR, storing one row per CDR3 protein. The sample holds about 640,000 distinct CDR3 sequences, 58% seen once. The sequenced material came from blood. These receptor sequences come from a man aged 55 to 69 in good health.

The J gene is TRBJ2-1, the V gene TRBV12-3 or TRBV12-4, with D perhaps TRBD1 or TRBD2 (5 bases each). The DNA end lines up better with TRBJ2-7; the J call may be wrong. The CDR3 consists of 16 residues. The CDR3 DNA is TGTGCCAGCAGTCCAAGCCACAGGAGGCGCTACAATGAGCAGTACTTC. It specifies CASSPSHRRRYNEQYF.

This clonotype was picked up a small number of times. The rearrangement joins TRBV3-1 to TRBJ2-5; 8 bases fit TRBD1. The J call is uncertain, as TRBJ2-7 better fits the DNA end. The length of the CDR3 is 13 residues. The germline CDR1 and CDR2 sequences are LGHDT and YNNKEL (reference sequence). The CDR3 nucleotides read TGTGCCAGCAGCCGACTAGGACAGGGCGAGCAGTACTTC. This codes for CASSRLGQGEQYF.

The V call is TRBV20-1, the J call TRBJ2-5; TRBD2 aligns across 10 bases. CDR1 is DFQATT, CDR2 SNEGSKA, per germline (reference sequence). V shed 3 bases and J 5 bases; nucleotides not matched to a gene: 6. This CDR3 region has 14 residues. This CDR3 reads CSARALAGVETQYF. The CDR3, as DNA: TGCAGTGCTAGGGCCCTAGCGGGGGTCGAGACCCAGTACTTC.